This T cell receptor beta chain was observed in a study of T cells in Graves' hyperthyroidism and ophthalmopathy (dated by TCRdb to the late 2010s). About the study as a whole: Peripheral blood was collected at initial diagnosis, before any treatment. To identify TCR V-J signatures that set the groups apart, the researchers used a discovery cohort of about a hundred patients, made up of some 41 with Graves' ophthalmopathy and 57 with stable Graves' hyperthyroidism. Once sampling was done, hyperthyroidism patients were given methimazole at a starting dose of 30 mg daily, whereas ophthalmopathy patients were given high-dose intravenous methylprednisolone. The study also compared thyroid tissue and blood T-cell repertoires from a handful of Graves' hyperthyroidism patients. Prospective prediction of ophthalmopathy was tested in an independent validation cohort of approximately 19 hyperthyroidism patients and 17 patients who later progressed to ophthalmopathy. The paper reports TCR Vbeta CDR3 sequencing of approximately 140 peripheral blood samples: 43 ophthalmopathy, about 75 hyperthyroidism and 17 progressor patients. The roughly 91 discovery patients were randomly divided into training and test sets at a 7:3 ratio. Overall study outcomes, separate from this receptor: Sample size was not statistically predetermined, and investigators were not blinded to group allocation. Most expanded thyroid clonotypes (frequency above 0.001) were also detected in blood, suggesting blood repertoires may reflect thyroid immune responses. In validation, the model predicted progression to ophthalmopathy with around 71% sensitivity and roughly 75% specificity, a median of about 6 months before onset. In cross-validation, a model built on a 13 V-J signature told ophthalmopathy apart from stable hyperthyroidism with 87.88% sensitivity and approximately 84% specificity, and in testing the same model reached 80%/75%.

Sequences DFQATT (CDR1) and SNEGSKA (CDR2) are obtained from the germline V gene (reference sequence). Counted from cysteine to phenylalanine, this CDR3 has 13 amino acids. The only DNA kept is the CDR3, 39 bases in frame from the first base. Trimming removed 6 bases from V and 4 bases from J, leaving 14 bases between the germline ends. In the ophthalmopathy patients, disease was moderately to severely active, with a Clinical Activity Score of 3 or more, a NOSPECS grade of 4 or more, and a duration of less than 3 months. Patients with uncontrolled infections, other autoimmune diseases, pregnancy or lactation were excluded. Diagnoses were based on clinical symptoms, serum thyroxine and TRAb, thyroid ultrasound and orbital computed tomography. Ficoll-Paque density gradient centrifugation was used to isolate PBMCs from 8 to 10 ml of fresh peripheral blood. Trizol reagent was used to extract total RNA, and RNA quality was then checked on an Agilent 2100 Bioanalyzer.

The TCR beta CDR3 regions were amplified from RNA transcripts. The TCR CDR3 was subjected to a first round of RT-PCR using the HTBI primer set and the Qiagen OneStep RT-PCR kit. A second multiplex PCR round built the libraries, followed by size selection and purification. Paired-end sequencing of the libraries was performed with 100 bp reads on an Illumina HiSeq2000. The published analysis was carried out like this. SOAPnuke was used to process the raw data, throwing out any read that contained adapters or uncalled bases, had a mean Phred below 15, or lacked an exact constant-primer or identifier match. High-quality paired reads were merged using COPE v1.2.5, and each unique nucleotide sequence was defined as a clonotype. Clonotypes were aligned to IMGT TRBV, TRBD and TRBJ reference segments using MiTCR v1.1. The analysis was restricted to V-J combinations with a frequency above 0.0001, which together covered about 99% of the repertoires. A TCS score was defined as the ratio of F50 (clonal expansion) to E x V (chaos), with BLOSUM62-based TCRdist applied between CDR3 peptides within each V-J. Welch's t-statistics and random forest reduced roughly 500 V-J features to 13, which were used in a naive Bayes classifier (R e1071). TCRdb cleaned the public reads at Q25 with fastp, built clones with MiXCR and kept in-frame beta chains. Each CDR3 protein gets just one entry, which takes the most common genes and DNA from the rows behind it. These V and J calls originate from TCRdb's pipeline instead of the authors' own analysis. This sample is represented by 450,000 to 500,000 distinct CDR3 sequences; 22% of them were singletons. Around 54% of the sample comes from the top ten.

This clonotype was seen more than once but under ten times. The target of this receptor is not known. Per-nucleotide qualities are absent, and no much larger clonotype sits a single base away. Rearrangement joined TRBV20-1 to TRBJ2-3, with TRBD2 as a weak D call on 6 bases. Sequencing was carried out using blood. This receptor was identified in a woman in her 70s with Graves' ophthalmopathy. The nucleotides are TGCAGTGCAGAGACTAGTCGAGCAGATACGCAGTATTTT. Its protein reads: CSAETSRADTQYF.